This T cell receptor (beta chain) came from a study of T-cell memory formation after mild COVID-19. About the research overall: The TCR clusters were mostly specific to one donor.

This clonotype was seen many times. The antigen is unknown. The CDR3 has 16 residues. The J segment lost 1 base and the V segment lost 3 bases, leaving 6 bases of the junction unmatched. The V gene's germline CDR1 is DFQATT and CDR2 SNEGSKA (reference sequence). Study-level points and caveats: Clones contracting over day 15 to 85 were CD4/CD8 balanced, with later expanders leaning CD4+.

5'RACE with constant-segment primers yielded barcoded, UMI-tagged TCR alpha and TCR beta cDNA libraries. TCRdb re-derived calls from the 5' RACE reads in MiXCR, one entry per CDR3 protein. The data show hundreds of thousands of distinct CDR3 sequences, with roughly 20% seen just once and 12% held by the top ten. The chain couples TRBV20-1 to TRBJ2-3; 11 bases align to TRBD2. The specimen sequenced was PBMCs or a T cell subset sorted from them (not recorded which). The sequence came from an adult woman who had mild COVID-19 (a few samples of this study predate the infection). Cell type and time point are not known. CDR3 coding DNA: TGCAGTGCTAGGTCGCCGGGACTAGCGGGCACAGATACGCAGTATTTT. This sequence encodes CSARSPGLAGTDTQYF.